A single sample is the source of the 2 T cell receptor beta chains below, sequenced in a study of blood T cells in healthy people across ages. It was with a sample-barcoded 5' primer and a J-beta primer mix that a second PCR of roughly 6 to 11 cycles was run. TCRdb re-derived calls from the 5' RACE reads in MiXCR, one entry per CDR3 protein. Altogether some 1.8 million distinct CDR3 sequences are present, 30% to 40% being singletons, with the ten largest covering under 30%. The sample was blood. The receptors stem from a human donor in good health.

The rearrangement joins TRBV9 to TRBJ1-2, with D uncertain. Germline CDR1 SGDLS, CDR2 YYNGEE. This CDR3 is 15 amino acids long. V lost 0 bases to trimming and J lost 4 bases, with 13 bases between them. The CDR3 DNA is TGTGCCAGCAGCGTAGGGGCAATATGGGCCTATGGCTACACCTTC. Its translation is CASSVGAIWAYGYTF.

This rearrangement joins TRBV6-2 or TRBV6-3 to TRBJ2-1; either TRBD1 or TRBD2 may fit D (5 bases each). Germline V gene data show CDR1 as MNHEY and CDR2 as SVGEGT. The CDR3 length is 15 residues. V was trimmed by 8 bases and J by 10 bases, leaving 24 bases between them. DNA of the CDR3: TGTGCCAGCGGTTTCGGGGCAGGGAGTCCCCGGGAGCAGTTCTTC. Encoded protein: CASGFGAGSPREQFF.